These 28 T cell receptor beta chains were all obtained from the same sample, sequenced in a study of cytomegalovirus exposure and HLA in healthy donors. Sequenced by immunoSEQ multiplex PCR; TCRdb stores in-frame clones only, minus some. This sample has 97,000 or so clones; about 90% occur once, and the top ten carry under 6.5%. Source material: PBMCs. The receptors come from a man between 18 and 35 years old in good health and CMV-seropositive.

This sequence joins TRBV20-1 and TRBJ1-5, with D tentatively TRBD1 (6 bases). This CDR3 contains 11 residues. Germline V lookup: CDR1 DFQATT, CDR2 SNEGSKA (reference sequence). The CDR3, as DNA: TGCAGACAGGGAGGCAATCAGCCCCAGCATTTT. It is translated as CRQGGNQPQHF.

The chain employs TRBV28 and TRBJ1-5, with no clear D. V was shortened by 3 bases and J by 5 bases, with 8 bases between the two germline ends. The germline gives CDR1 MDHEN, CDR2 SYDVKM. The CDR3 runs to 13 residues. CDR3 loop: CASSLIADQPQHF. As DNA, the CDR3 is TGTGCCAGCAGTTTGATTGCGGATCAGCCCCAGCATTTT.

The CDR3 protein is CASSPAGDRQYF. In nucleotides, the CDR3 is TGTGCCAGCAGTCCAGCGGGAGACCGCCAGTATTTT. V gene TRBV7-6 combines with J gene TRBJ2-3, with 8 bases fitting TRBD2. In germline, CDR1 is SGHVS, CDR2 FNYEAQ. The CDR3 has 12 residues. The ends lost 6 bases at V and 12 bases at J; junction bases unmatched: 8.

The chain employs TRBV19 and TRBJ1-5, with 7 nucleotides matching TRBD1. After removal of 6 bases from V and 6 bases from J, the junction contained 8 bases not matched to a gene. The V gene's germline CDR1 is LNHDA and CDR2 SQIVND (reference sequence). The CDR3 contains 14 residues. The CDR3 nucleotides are TGTGCCAGTAGGCCAGACAGGGACAGTCAGCCCCAGCATTTT. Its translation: CASRPDRDSQPQHF.

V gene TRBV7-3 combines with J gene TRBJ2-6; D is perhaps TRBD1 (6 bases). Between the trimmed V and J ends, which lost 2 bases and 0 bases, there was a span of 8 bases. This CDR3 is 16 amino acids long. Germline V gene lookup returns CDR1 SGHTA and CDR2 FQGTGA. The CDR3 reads CASSLEGGSGANVLTF. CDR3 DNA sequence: TGTGCCAGCAGCTTAGAAGGGGGCTCTGGGGCCAACGTCCTGACTTTC.

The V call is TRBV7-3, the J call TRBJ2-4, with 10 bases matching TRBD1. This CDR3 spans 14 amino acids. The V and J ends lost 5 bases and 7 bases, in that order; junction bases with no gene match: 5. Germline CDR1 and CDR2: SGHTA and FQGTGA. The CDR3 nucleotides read TGTGCCAGCAGCCCCGGGACAGGGGAGAACATTCAGTACTTC. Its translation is CASSPGTGENIQYF.

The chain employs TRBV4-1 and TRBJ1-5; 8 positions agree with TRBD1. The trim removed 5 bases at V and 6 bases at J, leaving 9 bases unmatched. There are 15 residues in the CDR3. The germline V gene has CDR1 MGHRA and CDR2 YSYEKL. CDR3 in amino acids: CASSIDRGLSQPQHF. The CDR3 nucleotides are TGCGCCAGCAGCATTGACAGGGGTTTATCTCAGCCCCAGCATTTT.

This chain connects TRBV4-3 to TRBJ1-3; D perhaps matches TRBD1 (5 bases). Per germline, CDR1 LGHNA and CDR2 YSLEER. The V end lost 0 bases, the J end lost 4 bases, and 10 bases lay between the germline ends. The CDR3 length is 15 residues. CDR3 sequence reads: CASSQDRAGGNTIYF. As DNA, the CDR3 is TGCGCCAGCAGCCAAGATCGGGCAGGGGGAAACACCATATATTTT.

The CDR3 protein is CATSSALGSGELFF. The DNA for the CDR3 is TGTGCCACCAGCAGCGCCCTGGGCAGCGGCGAGCTGTTTTTT. V gene TRBV15 combines with J gene TRBJ2-2; the D gene is possibly TRBD2 (5 bases). Germline lookup yields CDR1 LNHNV and CDR2 YYDKDF (reference sequence). V was clipped by 3 bases and J by 11 bases, with 16 bases between them. CDR3 length: 14 residues. The full variable domain, in which reference TRBV15 and TRBJ2-2 provide the parts outside the CDR3, is DAMVIQNPRYQVTQFGKPVTLSCSQTLNHNVMYWYQQKSSQAPKLLFHYYDKDFNNEADTPDNFQSRRPNTSFCFLDIRSPGLGDTAMYLCATSSALGSGELFFGEGSRLTVL.

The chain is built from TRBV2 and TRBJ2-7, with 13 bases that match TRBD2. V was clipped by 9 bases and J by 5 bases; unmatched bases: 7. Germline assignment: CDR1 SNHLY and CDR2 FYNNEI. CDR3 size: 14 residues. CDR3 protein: CASRLAGGIHEQYF. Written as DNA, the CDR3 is TGTGCCAGTCGACTAGCGGGAGGAATCCACGAGCAGTACTTC.

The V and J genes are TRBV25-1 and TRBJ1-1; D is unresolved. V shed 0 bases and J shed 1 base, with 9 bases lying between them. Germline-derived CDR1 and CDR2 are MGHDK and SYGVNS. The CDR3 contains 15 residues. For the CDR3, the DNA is TGTGCCAGCAGTGAATATAATTTCCCGAACACTGAAGCTTTCTTT. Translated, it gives CASSEYNFPNTEAFF.

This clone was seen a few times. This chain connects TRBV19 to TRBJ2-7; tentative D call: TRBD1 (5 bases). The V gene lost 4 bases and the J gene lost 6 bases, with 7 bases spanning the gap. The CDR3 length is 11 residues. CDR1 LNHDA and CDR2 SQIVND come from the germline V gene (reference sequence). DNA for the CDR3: TGTGCCAGTAGTACAGGGATCGAGCAGTACTTC. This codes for CASSTGIEQYF.

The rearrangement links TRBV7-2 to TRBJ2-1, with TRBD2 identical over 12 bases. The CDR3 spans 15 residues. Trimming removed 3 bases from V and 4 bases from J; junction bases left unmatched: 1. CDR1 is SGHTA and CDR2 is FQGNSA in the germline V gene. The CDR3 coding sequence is TGTGCCAGCAGCTTGACTAGCGGGAGATACAATGAGCAGTTCTTC. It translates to CASSLTSGRYNEQFF.

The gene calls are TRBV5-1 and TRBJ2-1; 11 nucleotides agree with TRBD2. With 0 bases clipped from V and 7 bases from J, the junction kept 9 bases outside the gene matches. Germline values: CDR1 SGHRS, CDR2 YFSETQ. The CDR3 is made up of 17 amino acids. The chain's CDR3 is CASSLAALAGEVNEQFF. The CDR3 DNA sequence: TGCGCCAGCAGCTTGGCCGCACTAGCGGGAGAAGTAAATGAGCAGTTCTTC.

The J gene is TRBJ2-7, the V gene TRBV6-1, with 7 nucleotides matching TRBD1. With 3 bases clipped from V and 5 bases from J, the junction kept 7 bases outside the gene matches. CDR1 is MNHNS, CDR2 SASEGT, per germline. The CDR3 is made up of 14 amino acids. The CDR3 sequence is CASSDRQGIHEQYF. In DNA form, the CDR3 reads TGTGCCAGCAGTGACCGACAGGGAATTCACGAGCAGTACTTC.

CDR3 in amino acids: CASSQDKLPRYNEQFF. The CDR3 nucleotides are TGTGCCAGCAGCCAAGATAAACTCCCGCGGTACAATGAGCAGTTCTTC. The J gene is TRBJ2-1, the V gene TRBV14; D is uncertain. With 0 bases removed from V and 4 bases from J, the gap between germline ends came to 13 bases. The CDR3 has 16 amino acids. Looked up from germline, CDR1 is SGHDN and CDR2 is FVKESK. The whole variable domain, filled in from reference TRBV14 and TRBJ2-1, reads EAGVTQFPSHSVIEKGQTVTLRCDPISGHDNLYWYRRVMGKEIKFLLHFVKESKQDESGMPNNRFLAERTGGTYSTLKVQPAELEDSGVYFCASSQDKLPRYNEQFFGPGTRLTVL.

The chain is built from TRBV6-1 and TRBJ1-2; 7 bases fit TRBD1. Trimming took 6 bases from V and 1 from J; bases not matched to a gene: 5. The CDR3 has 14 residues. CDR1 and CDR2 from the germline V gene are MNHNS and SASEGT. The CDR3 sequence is CASRIGDSNYGYTF. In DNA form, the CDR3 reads TGTGCCAGCAGGATCGGGGACAGTAACTATGGCTACACCTTC.

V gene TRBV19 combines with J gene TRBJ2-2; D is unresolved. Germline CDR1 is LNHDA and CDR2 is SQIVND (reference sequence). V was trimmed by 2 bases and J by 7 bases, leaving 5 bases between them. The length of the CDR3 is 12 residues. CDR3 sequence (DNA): TGTGCCAGTAGTATATTCGTCGGGGAGCTGTTTTTT. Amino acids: CASSIFVGELFF.

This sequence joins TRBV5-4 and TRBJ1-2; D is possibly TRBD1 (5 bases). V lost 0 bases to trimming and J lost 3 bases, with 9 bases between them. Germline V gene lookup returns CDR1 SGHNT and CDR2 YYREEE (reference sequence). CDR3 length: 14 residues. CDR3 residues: CASSLDGRDYGYTF. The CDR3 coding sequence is TGTGCCAGCAGCTTGGATGGCAGGGACTATGGCTACACCTTC.

The CDR3 nucleotides are TGTGCCAGCAGCCAGACAGGCTCTGGAAACACCATATATTTT. Its translation: CASSQTGSGNTIYF. The chain couples TRBV13 to TRBJ1-3; maybe TRBD1 (6 bases). CDR3 size: 14 residues. The germline V gene has CDR1 PRHDT and CDR2 FYEKMQ (reference sequence). V was pared by 5 bases and J by 0 bases, with 8 bases between.

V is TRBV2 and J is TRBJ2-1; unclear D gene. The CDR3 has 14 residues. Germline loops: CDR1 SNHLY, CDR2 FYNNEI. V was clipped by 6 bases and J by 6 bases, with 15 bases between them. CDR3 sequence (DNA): TGTGCCAGCAGCTTTGCTTTGGTCGGCAATGAGCAGTTCTTC. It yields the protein CASSFALVGNEQFF.

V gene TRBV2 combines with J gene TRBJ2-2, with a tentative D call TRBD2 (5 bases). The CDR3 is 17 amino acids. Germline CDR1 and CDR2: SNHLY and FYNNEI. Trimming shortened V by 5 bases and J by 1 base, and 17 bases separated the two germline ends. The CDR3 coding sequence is TGTGCCAGCAGTACCAACCCCCCAGGACTGAACACCGGGGAGCTGTTTTTT. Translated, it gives CASSTNPPGLNTGELFF.

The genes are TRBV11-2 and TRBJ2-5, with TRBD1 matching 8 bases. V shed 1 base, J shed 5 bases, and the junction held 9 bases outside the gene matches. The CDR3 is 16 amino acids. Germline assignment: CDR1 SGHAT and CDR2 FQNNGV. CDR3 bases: TGTGCCAGCAGCTTAGGGAGGGACAGGTCAACGGAGACCCAGTACTTC. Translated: CASSLGRDRSTETQYF.

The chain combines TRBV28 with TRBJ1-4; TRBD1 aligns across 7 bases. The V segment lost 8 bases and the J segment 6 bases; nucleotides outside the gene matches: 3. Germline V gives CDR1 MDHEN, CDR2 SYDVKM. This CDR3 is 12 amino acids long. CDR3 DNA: TGTGCCAGCGGACAGGAAGATGAAAAACTGTTTTTT. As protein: CASGQEDEKLFF.

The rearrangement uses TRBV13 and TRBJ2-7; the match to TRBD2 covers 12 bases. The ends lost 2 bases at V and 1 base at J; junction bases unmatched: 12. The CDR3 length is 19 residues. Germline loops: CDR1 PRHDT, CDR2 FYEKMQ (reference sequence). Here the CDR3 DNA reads TGTGCCAGCAGCTTAAAGAGAGCTAGCGGGGGGGGACAATCCTACGAGCAGTACTTC. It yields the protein CASSLKRASGGGQSYEQYF.

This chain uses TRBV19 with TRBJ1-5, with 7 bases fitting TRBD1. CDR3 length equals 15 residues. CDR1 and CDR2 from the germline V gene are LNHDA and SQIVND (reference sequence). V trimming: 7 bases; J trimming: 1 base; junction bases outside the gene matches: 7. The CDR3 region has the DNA TGTGCCAGTATCGGCGGACAGGACAGCAATCAGCCCCAGCATTTT. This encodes CASIGGQDSNQPQHF.

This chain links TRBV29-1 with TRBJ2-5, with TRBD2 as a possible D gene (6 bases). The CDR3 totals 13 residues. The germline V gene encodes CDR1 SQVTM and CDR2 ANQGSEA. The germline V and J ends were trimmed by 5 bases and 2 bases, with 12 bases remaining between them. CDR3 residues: CSVLRAGQETQYF. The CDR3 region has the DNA TGCAGCGTTCTTAGGGCGGGACAAGAGACCCAGTACTTC.

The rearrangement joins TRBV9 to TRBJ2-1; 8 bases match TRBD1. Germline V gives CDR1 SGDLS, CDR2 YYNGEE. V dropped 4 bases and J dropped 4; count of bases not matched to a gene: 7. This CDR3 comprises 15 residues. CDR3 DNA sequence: TGTGCCAGCAGCTCAGGACAGGGAAGGTACAATGAGCAGTTCTTC. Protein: CASSSGQGRYNEQFF.